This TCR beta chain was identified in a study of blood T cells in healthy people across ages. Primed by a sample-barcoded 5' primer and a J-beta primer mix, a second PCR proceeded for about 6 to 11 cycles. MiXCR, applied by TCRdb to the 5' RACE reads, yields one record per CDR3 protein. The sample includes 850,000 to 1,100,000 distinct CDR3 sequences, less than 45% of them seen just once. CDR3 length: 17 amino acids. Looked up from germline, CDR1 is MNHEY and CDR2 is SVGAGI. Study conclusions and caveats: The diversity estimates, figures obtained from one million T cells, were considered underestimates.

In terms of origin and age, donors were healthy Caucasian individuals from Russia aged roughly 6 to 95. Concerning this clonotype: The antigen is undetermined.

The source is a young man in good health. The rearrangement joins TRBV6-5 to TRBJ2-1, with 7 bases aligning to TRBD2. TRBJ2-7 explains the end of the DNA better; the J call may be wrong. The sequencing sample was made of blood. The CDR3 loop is CASSYDPSGTSYNEQYF. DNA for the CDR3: TGTGCCAGCAGTTACGACCCTAGCGGCACTTCCTACAATGAGCAGTACTTC.